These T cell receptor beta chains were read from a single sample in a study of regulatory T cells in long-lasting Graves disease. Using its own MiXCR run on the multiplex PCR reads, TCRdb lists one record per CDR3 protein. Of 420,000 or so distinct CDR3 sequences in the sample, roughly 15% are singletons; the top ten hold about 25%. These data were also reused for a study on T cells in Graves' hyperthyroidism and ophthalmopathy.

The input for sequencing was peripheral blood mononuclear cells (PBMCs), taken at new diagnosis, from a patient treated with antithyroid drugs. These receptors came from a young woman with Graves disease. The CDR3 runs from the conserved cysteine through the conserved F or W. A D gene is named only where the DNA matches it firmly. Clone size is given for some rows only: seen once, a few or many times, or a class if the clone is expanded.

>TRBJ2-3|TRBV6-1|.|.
TGTGCCGGCAGTGGAACGGGTCCCAGCTGGGGTACGCAGTATTTT
CAGSGTGPSWGTQYF
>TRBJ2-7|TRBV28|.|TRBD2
TGTGCCAGCAGACTTACGCGGGGGGAGGCGTACGAGCAGTACTTC
CASRLTRGEAYEQYF
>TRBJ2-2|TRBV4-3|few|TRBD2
TGCGCCAGCAGCCAAGATATGGTAGCGGGAGCCGGGGAGCTGTTTTTT
CASSQDMVAGAGELFF
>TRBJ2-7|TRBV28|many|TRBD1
TGTGCCAGCAGTTTAGCTGTAGGGGGCACCTACGAGCAGTACTTC
CASSLAVGGTYEQYF
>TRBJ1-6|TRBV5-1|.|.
TGCGCCAGCAGCGCTCCCGATGGCTCACCCCTCCACTTT
CASSAPDGSPLHF
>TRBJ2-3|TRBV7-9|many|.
TGTGCCAGCAGCCCTCGGGTTAGCATACTCCCAGATACGCAGTATTTT
CASSPRVSILPDTQYF
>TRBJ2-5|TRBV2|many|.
TGTGCCAGCAGTGTGTCAGAACAAGAGACCCAGTACTTC
CASSVSEQETQYF
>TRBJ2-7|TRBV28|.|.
TGTGCCAGCAGTTTGGGGCGCGGGATGTCCAATACTGGCGAGCAGTACTTC
CASSLGRGMSNTGEQYF
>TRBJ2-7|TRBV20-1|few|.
TGCAGTGCTACGCTGGTGTCCTACGAGCAGTACTTC
CSATLVSYEQYF
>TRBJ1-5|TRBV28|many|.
TGTGCCAGCAGTTTAACATGGGGCAATCAGCCCCAGCATTTT
CASSLTWGNQPQHF
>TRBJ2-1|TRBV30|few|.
TGTGCCTGGAAAGGGTACAATGAGCAGTTCTTC
CAWKGYNEQFF